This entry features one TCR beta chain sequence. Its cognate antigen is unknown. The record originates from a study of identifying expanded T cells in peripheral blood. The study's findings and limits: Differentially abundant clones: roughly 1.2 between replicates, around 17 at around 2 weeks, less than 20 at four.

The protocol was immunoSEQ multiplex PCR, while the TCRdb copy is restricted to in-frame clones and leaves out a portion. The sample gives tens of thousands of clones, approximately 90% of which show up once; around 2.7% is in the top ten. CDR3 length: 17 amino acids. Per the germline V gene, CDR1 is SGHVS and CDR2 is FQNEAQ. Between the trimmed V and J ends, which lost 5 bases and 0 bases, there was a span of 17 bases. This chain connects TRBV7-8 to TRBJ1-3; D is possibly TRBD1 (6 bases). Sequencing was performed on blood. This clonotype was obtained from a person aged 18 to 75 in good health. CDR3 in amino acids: CASSPRGAGLSGNTIYF. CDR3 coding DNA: TGTGCCAGCAGCCCCCGGGGGGCAGGACTCTCTGGAAACACCATATATTTT.